The 24 T cell receptor beta chains below come from one sample, sequenced in a study of blood T cell repertoires in COVID-19. Sequenced by immunoSEQ multiplex PCR; TCRdb stores in-frame clones only, minus some. This sample has approximately 200,000 clones; over 80% occur once, and the top ten carry less than 3.5%. The specimen sequenced was peripheral blood. The receptors were gathered from a man aged 25 to 40 with COVID-19, enrolled during active disease.

This chain joins TRBV4-3 and TRBJ1-6; tentative D call: TRBD1 (5 bases). Per germline, CDR1 LGHNA and CDR2 YSLEER. V lost 1 base, J lost 1 base, and 5 bases lay in between. The CDR3 extends over 15 amino acids. The CDR3 region is CASSQGQSYNSPLHF. The CDR3 DNA follows: TGCGCCAGCAGCCAAGGACAGTCCTATAATTCACCCCTCCACTTT.

The V gene is TRBV7-9, the J gene TRBJ1-1; possibly TRBD1 for D (6 bases). CDR3 length: 16 residues. The germline V and J ends were trimmed by 5 bases and 10 bases, with 26 bases remaining between them. Looked up from germline, CDR1 is SEHNR and CDR2 is FQNEAQ (reference sequence). This CDR3 is CASSPSLGGGSSGAFF. The CDR3, as DNA: TGTGCCAGCAGCCCCTCCCTAGGGGGGGGATCTTCGGGAGCTTTCTTT.

This chain uses TRBV6-5 with TRBJ1-2; D possibly corresponds to TRBD1 (6 bases). Trimming removed 0 bases from V and 10 bases from J, with 12 bases in between. The CDR3 has 13 residues. Germline V gene lookup returns CDR1 MNHEY and CDR2 SVGAGI. The DNA for the CDR3 is TGTGCCAGCAGTTACTCGACAGGAGGTGACTACACCTTC. Protein product: CASSYSTGGDYTF.

The CDR3 DNA reads TGTGCCAGCAGCTTACAACACCTCACAGATACGCAGTATTTT. Translation: CASSLQHLTDTQYF. The chain is built from TRBV7-2 and TRBJ2-3, with D unresolved. From germline, CDR1 is SGHTA and CDR2 FQGNSA. Trimming cost V 2 bases and J 2 bases, with 8 bases left between them. The CDR3 runs 14 residues. The full variable domain, rest sourced from reference TRBV7-2 and TRBJ2-3, is GAGVSQSPSNKVTEKGKDVELRCDPISGHTALYWYRQSLGQGLEFLIYFQGNSAPDKSGLPSDRFSAERTGGSVSTLTIQRTQQEDSAVYLCASSLQHLTDTQYFGPGTRLTVL.

V and J are TRBV3-1 (or the pseudogene TRBV3-2) and TRBJ2-1, with 10 nucleotides matching TRBD1. V was pared by 4 bases and J by 7 bases, with 13 bases of the junction left unmatched. The V gene's germline CDR1 is LGHDT and CDR2 YNNKEL (reference sequence). CDR3 size: 17 residues. The CDR3 region is CASSRNDRDRGLNEQFF. The CDR3 nucleotides read TGTGCCAGCAGCCGCAATGACCGGGACAGGGGTTTAAATGAGCAGTTCTTC.

The chain employs TRBV28 and TRBJ1-1; 9 bases are shared with TRBD1. The CDR3 length is 14 residues. V gave up 4 bases and J gave up 5 bases; unmatched junction bases: 5. CDR1 is MDHEN and CDR2 is SYDVKM in the germline V gene. The chain's CDR3 is CASSSGQGTTEAFF. Written as DNA, the CDR3 is TGTGCCAGCAGTTCGGGACAGGGTACGACTGAAGCTTTCTTT.

The rearrangement uses TRBV5-4 and TRBJ2-1; 9 bases match TRBD2. The CDR3 is 14 amino acids. The ends lost 3 bases at V and 7 bases at J; junction bases unmatched: 5. The germline V gene has CDR1 SGHNT and CDR2 YYREEE (reference sequence). The CDR3 sequence: CASSSGLARNEQFF. Here the CDR3 DNA reads TGTGCCAGCAGCTCGGGACTAGCACGGAATGAGCAGTTCTTC.

About this clone: A junction end diverges from the germline sequence, so it may reflect a read error. V usage is TRBV7-2 and J usage is TRBJ2-7; D possibly corresponds to TRBD2 (6 bases). Germline V gene sequence: CDR1 SGHTA, CDR2 FQGNSA. The CDR3 has 14 amino acids. CDR3 sequence reads: CASSLISPSQVADF. CDR3 nucleotides: TGTGCCAGCAGCTTAATAAGCCCTTCCCAGGTAGCGGACTTC. Filled out from reference TRBV7-2 and TRBJ2-7, the complete variable domain reads GAGVSQSPSNKVTEKGKDVELRCDPISGHTALYWYRQSLGQGLEFLIYFQGNSAPDKSGLPSDRFSAERTGGSVSTLTIQRTQQEDSAVYLCASSLISPSQVADFGPGTRLTVT.

V and J are TRBV27 and TRBJ2-1; D remains ambiguous. Per the germline V gene, CDR1 is MNHEY and CDR2 is SMNVEV (reference sequence). This CDR3 has 15 residues. V dropped 0 bases and J dropped 10 bases, with 16 bases sitting between them. The CDR3 spells CASSLSWRLYGEQFF. CDR3 bases: TGTGCCAGCAGTTTATCGTGGAGACTCTACGGGGAGCAGTTCTTC.

This clone was seen a single time. CDR3 loop: CASSYGDRVWRYGYTF. CDR3 bases: TGTGCCAGCAGTTACGGTGACAGGGTTTGGCGCTATGGCTACACCTTC. This sequence joins TRBV6-5 and TRBJ1-2; 7 bases map to TRBD1. The CDR3 is 16 residues long. The trim removed 2 bases at V and 4 bases at J, leaving 10 bases unmatched. Germline V gives CDR1 MNHEY, CDR2 SVGAGI.

The chain recombines TRBV7-2 with TRBJ1-1; 10 bases match TRBD1. CDR3 length: 15 residues. Germline V lookup: CDR1 SGHTA, CDR2 FQGNSA. Trimming took 5 bases from V and 6 from J; bases not matched to a gene: 9. CDR3 in amino acids: CASSQRDRGTSEAFF. CDR3 coding DNA: TGTGCCAGCAGCCAACGGGACAGGGGAACGTCTGAAGCTTTCTTT.

In regard to this clone: Distinct nucleotide sequences in the sample also encode this CDR3. The J gene is TRBJ2-3, the V gene TRBV28; maybe TRBD2 (7 bases). V gave up 5 bases and J gave up 2 bases, with 11 bases separating them. The CDR3 length is 14 residues. Germline CDR1 reads MDHEN; CDR2 reads SYDVKM. In DNA, the CDR3 is TGTGCCAGCAGTCCTGGGGGGGCCACAGATACGCAGTATTTT. Its translation: CASSPGGATDTQYF.

The V call is TRBV6-5, the J call TRBJ2-5; 7 bases line up with TRBD1. V trimming: 1 base; J trimming: 5 bases; junction bases outside the gene matches: 4. Germline lookup yields CDR1 MNHEY and CDR2 SVGAGI. The CDR3 is 14 amino acids. The CDR3 loop reads CASSYYRGVETQYF. For the CDR3, the DNA is TGTGCCAGCAGTTACTACAGGGGTGTTGAGACCCAGTACTTC.

The rearrangement joins TRBV11-2 to TRBJ2-5; weak D call: TRBD2 (7 bases). The germline V and J ends were trimmed by 5 bases and 5 bases, with 21 bases remaining between them. The CDR3 sequence is 16 residues long. The germline V gene encodes CDR1 SGHAT and CDR2 FQNNGV. This CDR3 is CASSPSGQTSRETQYF. DNA of the CDR3: TGTGCCAGCAGCCCCTCAGGACAGACTAGCAGGGAGACCCAGTACTTC.

The chain carries TRBV7-9 and TRBJ2-5; possibly TRBD2 for D (5 bases). Germline assignment: CDR1 SEHNR and CDR2 FQNEAQ (reference sequence). This CDR3 is built from 11 residues. Trimming took 3 bases from V and 12 from J, leaving 11 bases between them. CDR3 region: CASSFITREYF. The DNA of the CDR3 is TGTGCCAGCAGCTTTATCACGCGGGAGTACTTC.

The V call is TRBV5-1, the J call TRBJ2-1, with TRBD2 as a possible D gene (5 bases). The CDR3 is 15 amino acids. Trimming shortened V by 4 bases and J by 2 bases, and 13 bases separated the two germline ends. Germline CDR1 SGHRS, CDR2 YFSETQ. The CDR3, as DNA: TGCGCCAGCAGCCCCGAGGTGGGAGCCTACAATGAGCAGTTCTTC. It translates to CASSPEVGAYNEQFF.

The V and J genes are TRBV28 and TRBJ1-2; unclear D gene. This CDR3 contains 12 residues. Trimming took 3 bases from V and 8 from J, leaving 10 bases between them. CDR1 MDHEN and CDR2 SYDVKM come from the germline V gene. Here the CDR3 reads CASSLEGGGYTF. In DNA, the CDR3 is TGTGCCAGCAGTTTGGAGGGAGGCGGCTACACCTTC.

The rearrangement joins TRBV4-2 to TRBJ2-7, with D possibly being TRBD1 (7 bases). This CDR3 comprises 15 residues. Germline V gene sequence: CDR1 LGHNA, CDR2 YNFKEQ. Trimming stripped 0 bases from V and 4 bases from J, with 13 bases between. DNA of the CDR3: TGTGCCAGCAGCCAAGAGGCCAGGGGGGCATACGAGCAGTACTTC. It is translated as CASSQEARGAYEQYF.

The chain has TRBV21-1 and TRBJ1-5; the DNA was not compared with TRBD1, the D call given in the table. TRBV21-1 is a pseudogene segment. The CDR3 covers 16 residues. The CDR3 bases are TGTGCCAGCAGCAAAGGGACAGGCCTTAGCAATCAGCCCCAGCATTTT. It codes for CASSKGTGLSNQPQHF.

This clone was picked up one time. The V and J genes are TRBV5-1 and TRBJ2-7; D might be TRBD2 (6 bases). The CDR3 runs to 15 residues. V dropped 2 bases and J dropped 2 bases, with 14 bases sitting between them. Germline V gene lookup returns CDR1 SGHRS and CDR2 YFSETQ. The CDR3: CASSFISGGTYEQYF. Written as DNA, the CDR3 is TGCGCCAGCAGCTTTATCTCCGGCGGGACCTACGAGCAGTACTTC. Full variable domain (remainder filled in from reference TRBV5-1 and TRBJ2-7): KAGVTQTPRYLIKTRGQQVTLSCSPISGHRSVSWYQQTPGQGLQFLFEYFSETQRNKGNFPGRFSGRQFSNSRSEMNVSTLELGDSALYLCASSFISGGTYEQYFGPGTRLTVT.

The CDR3 bases are TGTGCCAGTAGTATACTCCGCCCGGGGGGCCGGTGGAACACCATATATTTT. Translated: CASSILRPGGRWNTIYF. The V call is TRBV19, the J call TRBJ1-3; D may be TRBD1 (6 bases). The V gene lost 2 bases and the J gene lost 7 bases, with 21 bases spanning the gap. Germline V CDR1 and CDR2: LNHDA, SQIVND (reference sequence). The CDR3 totals 17 residues.

The rearrangement links TRBV5-1 to TRBJ2-2; 8 bases are shared with TRBD2. Germline-derived CDR1 and CDR2 are SGHRS and YFSETQ. This CDR3 comprises 15 residues. V was pared by 4 bases and J by 7 bases, with 9 bases of the junction left unmatched. CDR3 nucleotides: TGCGCCAGCAGCGACCCGGGGGGGCTGAACGGGGAGCTGTTTTTT. The encoded protein is CASSDPGGLNGELFF.

This clone was seen once. The rearrangement uses TRBV24-1 and TRBJ2-2; 8 bases fit TRBD2. The CDR3 is 16 residues long. With 3 bases clipped from V and 2 bases from J, the junction kept 4 bases outside the gene matches. CDR1 is KGHDR and CDR2 is SFDVKD in the germline V gene. This CDR3 reads CATSDSSGSNTGELFF. The CDR3 DNA follows: TGTGCCACCAGTGATAGCAGCGGGAGTAACACCGGGGAGCTGTTTTTT.

The chain employs TRBV7-2 and TRBJ1-5, with 9 bases that match TRBD1. The germline CDR1 and CDR2 sequences are SGHTA and FQGNSA. The CDR3 covers 15 residues. J lost 7 bases, V lost 8 bases, and 12 bases had no gene match. CDR3 nucleotide sequence: TGTGCCAGCGGACCCGGGACAGGGAGGGGACAGCCCCAGCATTTT. Protein: CASGPGTGRGQPQHF.